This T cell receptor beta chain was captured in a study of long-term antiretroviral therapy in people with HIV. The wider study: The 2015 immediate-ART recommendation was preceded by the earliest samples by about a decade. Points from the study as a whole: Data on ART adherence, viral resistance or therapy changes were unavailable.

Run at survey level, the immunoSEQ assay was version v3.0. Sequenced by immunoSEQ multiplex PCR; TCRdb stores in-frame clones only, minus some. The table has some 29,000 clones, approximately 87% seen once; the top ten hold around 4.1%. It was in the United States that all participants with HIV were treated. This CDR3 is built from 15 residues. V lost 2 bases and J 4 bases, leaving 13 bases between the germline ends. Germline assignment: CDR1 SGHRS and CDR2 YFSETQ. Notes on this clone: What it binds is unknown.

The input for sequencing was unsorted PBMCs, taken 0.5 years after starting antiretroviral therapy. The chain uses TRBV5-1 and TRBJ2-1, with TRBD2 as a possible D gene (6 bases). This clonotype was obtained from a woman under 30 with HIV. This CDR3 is CASSLVAANYNEQFF. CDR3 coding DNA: TGCGCCAGCAGCTTAGTAGCGGCAAATTACAATGAGCAGTTCTTC. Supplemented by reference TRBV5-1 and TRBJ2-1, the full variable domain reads KAGVTQTPRYLIKTRGQQVTLSCSPISGHRSVSWYQQTPGQGLQFLFEYFSETQRNKGNFPGRFSGRQFSNSRSEMNVSTLELGDSALYLCASSLVAANYNEQFFGPGTRLTVL.